Listed here is a single TCR beta chain. Documented time point: after trial treatment. As for treatment: LDRT plus nivolumab, ipilimumab, low-dose cyclophosphamide and aspirin (RACIN trial). Donors, who were enrolled in a single-arm phase I dose-escalation trial, received nivolumab, ipilimumab, aspirin, low-dose cyclophosphamide and low-dose radiotherapy. These data come from a study of low-dose radiotherapy and immunotherapy resistance in tumors. Priming of first-strand cDNA relied on TRAV- and TRBV-specific primers (covering alpha and beta chains). A roughly 19-cycle PCR with a constant-region primer and V-primer adapter amplified TCRs. TCRdb analysed the reads with MiXCR anew, one entry per CDR3 protein. The sample lists about 58,000 distinct CDR3 sequences; 20% to 25% were seen once. V lost 1 base to trimming and J lost 7 bases; unmatched junction nucleotides: 4. Germline CDR1 is KGHSH and CDR2 is LQKENI. CDR3 size: 14 residues.

The V gene is TRBV18, the J gene TRBJ2-1; 7 bases align to TRBD1. The input for sequencing was PBMCs, taken after low-dose radiotherapy plus immunotherapy. The receptor was isolated from a male donor with prostate cancer. The CDR3 DNA follows: TGTGCCAGCTCACCACTTGGGACAGATAATGAGCAGTTCTTC. This translates into CASSPLGTDNEQFF.